Below, 8 T cell receptor beta chains from the same sample are listed, as sequenced in a study of cytomegalovirus exposure and HLA in healthy donors. This PCR relied on a set of 60 Vbeta primers and 13 Jbeta primers. Data came from immunoSEQ multiplex PCR; TCRdb stores just in-frame clones and leaves some out. This sample's table has 35,000 to 50,000 clones. Sequencing was performed on PBMCs. Receptor source: a woman aged 30 to 39 in good health and CMV-seropositive.

The chain has TRBV19 and TRBJ1-1; D may be TRBD1 (5 bases). Trimming removed 3 bases from V and 6 bases from J, with 14 bases in between. This CDR3 is built from 14 residues. Looked up from germline, CDR1 is LNHDA and CDR2 is SQIVND (reference sequence). Here the CDR3 reads CASSIFDSLSEAFF. DNA for the CDR3: TGTGCCAGTAGTATTTTTGACAGTTTATCTGAAGCTTTCTTT.

The chain combines TRBV19 with TRBJ2-7, with a tentative D call TRBD2 (5 bases). The ends were cut back, 6 bases at V and 0 bases at J, with 15 bases in the middle. CDR3 size: 15 residues. CDR1 LNHDA and CDR2 SQIVND come from the germline V gene (reference sequence). DNA for the CDR3: TGTGCCAGTAGCCGGACTCATTTCAGCTCCTACGAGCAGTACTTC. Protein: CASSRTHFSSYEQYF.

A remark on this clone: The junction departs from germline at one end; a sequencing error may be responsible. The chain uses TRBV11-2 and TRBJ2-5; TRBD1 is a possible D gene (5 bases). The CDR3 consists of 11 residues. Per the germline V gene, CDR1 is SGHAT and CDR2 is FQNNGV. CDR3 residues: CASSSGPTKDF. Here the CDR3 DNA reads TGTGCCAGCAGCTCAGGGCCCACTAAGGACTTC. The complete variable domain, with remaining parts taken from reference TRBV11-2 and TRBJ2-5, reads EAGVAQSPRYKIIEKRQSVAFWCNPISGHATLYWYQQILGQGPKLLIQFQNNGVVDDSQLPKDRFSAERLKGVDSTLKIQPAKLEDSAVYLCASSSGPTKDFGPGTRLLVL.

The chain couples TRBV18 to TRBJ1-1; 11 bases map to TRBD1. V gave up 4 bases and J gave up 4 bases; unmatched junction bases: 5. This CDR3 comprises 15 residues. Germline V gene sequence: CDR1 KGHSH, CDR2 LQKENI. The CDR3 region has the DNA TGTGCCAGCTCACTGGGACAGGGGGAGAGCACTGAAGCTTTCTTT. Protein sequence: CASSLGQGESTEAFF.

The chain recombines TRBV7-9 with TRBJ2-3; weak D call: TRBD1 (6 bases). CDR3 size: 15 residues. Between the trimmed V and J ends, which lost 4 bases and 3 bases, there was a span of 14 bases. Germline V lookup: CDR1 SEHNR, CDR2 FQNEAQ (reference sequence). CDR3: CASSSYRTGTDTQYF. CDR3 DNA sequence: TGTGCCAGCAGCTCATACCGTACAGGGACAGATACGCAGTATTTT.

The chain couples TRBV11-3 to TRBJ1-6, with D tentatively TRBD1 (6 bases). This CDR3 is 14 amino acids long. V was trimmed by 2 bases and J by 9 bases, leaving 11 bases between them. Germline V gene data show CDR1 as SGHNT and CDR2 as YENEEA. CDR3 sequence reads: CASSLQGLSSPLHF. CDR3 bases: TGTGCCAGCAGCTTACAGGGGTTGAGTTCACCCCTCCACTTT.

The rearrangement uses TRBV6-1 and TRBJ2-1; a possible D gene is TRBD2 (6 bases). V was clipped by 10 bases and J by 16 bases, with 17 bases between them. This CDR3 has 10 residues. Germline CDR1 is MNHNS and CDR2 is SASEGT. The CDR3 loop reads CATKGQGLFF. DNA for the CDR3: TGTGCCACTAAGGGGCAGGGACTCTTCTTC.

V gene TRBV4-2 combines with J gene TRBJ1-3; D uncertain. Trimming pared 1 base from V and 0 bases from J, leaving 7 bases between. The CDR3 is made up of 15 amino acids. In germline, CDR1 is LGHNA, CDR2 YNFKEQ. The CDR3 bases are TGTGCCAGCAGCCAAGTAGTGCGCTCTGGAAACACCATATATTTT. It is translated as CASSQVVRSGNTIYF.